This T cell receptor (beta chain) was observed in a study of cytomegalovirus exposure and HLA in healthy donors. Overall study results and limits: The authors listed some 150 TCR beta chains as cytomegalovirus-associated.

V dropped 7 bases and J dropped 1; count of bases not matched to a gene: 3. The CDR3 contains 13 residues. CDR1 MGHDK and CDR2 SYGVNS come from the germline V gene. Notes on this clone: What it binds is unknown.

Assay used: immunoSEQ multiplex PCR; TCRdb lists only in-frame clones, some missing. The sample gives 65,000 to 75,000 clones, roughly 95% of which show up once; roughly 4.3% is in the top ten. The source of this sequence is a woman between 18 and 29 years old in good health and CMV-seropositive. This chain links TRBV25-1 with TRBJ1-1, with 7 bases matching TRBD1. The sample comprised PBMCs. CDR3 residues: CASTRTGNTEAFF. In DNA, the CDR3 is TGTGCCAGCACAAGGACAGGGAACACTGAAGCTTTCTTT.